Following are 29 T cell receptor beta chains from one sample sequenced in a study of CD8 T cell repertoires and HIV-1 epitope variants. Data came from immunoSEQ multiplex PCR; TCRdb stores just in-frame clones and leaves some out. This table holds over 90,000 clones, around 67% found once. The sequencing input was uncultured baseline CD8+ T cells from peripheral blood mononuclear cells (PBMCs). These receptors were taken from a male donor with HIV.

This clone was recorded at least ten times. The chain couples TRBV2 to TRBJ1-5, with unresolved D. Trimming cost V 4 bases and J 8 bases, with 12 bases left between them. This CDR3 is built from 13 residues. Germline CDR1 SNHLY, CDR2 FYNNEI. The CDR3 sequence: CASSVGQSEPQHF. The DNA of the CDR3 is TGTGCCAGCAGTGTTGGGCAGTCCGAGCCCCAGCATTTT.

CDR3 residues: CASSSERSYTF. As DNA, the CDR3 is TGTGCCAGTAGTAGTGAGCGGAGCTACACCTTC. The chain is built from TRBV19 and TRBJ1-2, with D uncertain. Looked up from germline, CDR1 is LNHDA and CDR2 is SQIVND (reference sequence). V lost 4 bases, J lost 9 bases, and 9 bases lay in between. There are 11 residues in the CDR3.

The genes are TRBV29-1 and TRBJ2-7; 12 nucleotides match TRBD2. This CDR3 has 14 amino acids. Germline V gene data show CDR1 as SQVTM and CDR2 as ANQGSEA. Losses at the gene ends were 6 bases for V and 5 bases for J; bases not matched to a gene: 8. The CDR3 DNA is TGCAGCGTCGGAATGACTAGCGGGAGCCACGAGCAGTACTTC. It codes for CSVGMTSGSHEQYF.

In its sample, this clone was seen many times. The rearrangement joins TRBV30 to TRBJ1-5; D is unresolved. The length of the CDR3 is 15 residues. V lost 2 bases and J 4 bases, leaving 15 bases between the germline ends. Germline lookup yields CDR1 GTSNPN and CDR2 SVGIG (reference sequence). The CDR3, as DNA: TGTGCCTGGAGTCAAGACCCAGGAGGGAATCAGCCCCAGCATTTT. It encodes CAWSQDPGGNQPQHF.

The chain carries TRBV5-6 and TRBJ2-7, with 12 bases aligning to TRBD2. V lost 4 bases, J lost 6 bases, and 8 bases stayed unmatched. Germline V lookup: CDR1 SGHDT, CDR2 YYEEEE. There are 15 residues in the CDR3. CDR3 nucleotide sequence: TGTGCCAGCAGCCCTTGGACTAGCGGGACGGTCGAGCAGTACTTC. Translating it yields CASSPWTSGTVEQYF.

This chain uses TRBV27 with TRBJ2-7, with D possibly matching TRBD2 (6 bases). CDR1 and CDR2 (germline): MNHEY, SMNVEV (reference sequence). V shed 6 bases and J shed 5 bases, with 20 bases lying between them. The CDR3 is 15 residues long. CDR3 in DNA: TGTGCCAGCAGCAGACGGGACCCCTCGGGGGACGAGCAGTACTTC. Translating it yields CASSRRDPSGDEQYF.

The chain employs TRBV7-8 and TRBJ2-5; D remains unclear. The length of the CDR3 is 13 residues. V shed 1 base and J shed 4 bases, with 7 bases lying between them. The germline gives CDR1 SGHVS, CDR2 FQNEAQ. The CDR3 loop is CASSLDNRETQYF. The CDR3 bases are TGTGCCAGCAGCTTAGATAATCGAGAGACCCAGTACTTC.

This clone was found a few times. The rearrangement links TRBV2 to TRBJ2-3; TRBD2 matches at 9 bases. After removal of 3 bases from V and 2 bases from J, the junction contained 3 bases not matched to a gene. This CDR3 is built from 15 residues. Germline loops: CDR1 SNHLY, CDR2 FYNNEI. CDR3 in DNA: TGTGCCAGCAGTGACAGCGGGGGGCCCACAGATACGCAGTATTTT. Translation gives CASSDSGGPTDTQYF. The variable domain in full, with the rest retrieved from reference TRBV2 and TRBJ2-3, is EPEVTQTPSHQVTQMGQEVILRCVPISNHLYFYWYRQILGQKVEFLVSFYNNEISEKSEIFDDQFSVERPDGSNFTLKIRSTKLEDSAMYFCASSDSGGPTDTQYFGPGTRLTVL.

The chain couples TRBV4-2 to TRBJ1-2, with TRBD1 matching 8 bases. CDR3 length: 15 amino acids. V gave up 1 base and J gave up 6 bases; unmatched junction bases: 7. From germline, CDR1 is LGHNA and CDR2 YNFKEQ. CDR3 nucleotide sequence: TGTGCCAGCAGCCAAGTTAGGACAGGGATTGATGGCTACACCTTC. This sequence encodes CASSQVRTGIDGYTF.

This clone was counted once. The genes are TRBV2 and TRBJ2-1; D might be TRBD2 (5 bases). There are 16 residues in the CDR3. The germline CDR1 and CDR2 sequences are SNHLY and FYNNEI. V lost 6 bases to trimming and J lost 7 bases, with 22 bases between them. Written as DNA, the CDR3 is TGTGCCAGCAGACCAAGCAGGACTTCTCTTTGGAATGAGCAGTTCTTC. Translation: CASRPSRTSLWNEQFF. The entire variable domain, with the rest obtained from reference TRBV2 and TRBJ2-1, is as follows: EPEVTQTPSHQVTQMGQEVILRCVPISNHLYFYWYRQILGQKVEFLVSFYNNEISEKSEIFDDQFSVERPDGSNFTLKIRSTKLEDSAMYFCASRPSRTSLWNEQFFGPGTRLTVL.

V usage is TRBV27 and J usage is TRBJ1-4; D gene ambiguous. Germline loops: CDR1 MNHEY, CDR2 SMNVEV (reference sequence). Trimming shortened V by 2 bases and J by 3 bases, and 4 bases separated the two germline ends. This CDR3 is built from 13 residues. The CDR3 loop is CASSLGPNEKLFF. Written as DNA, the CDR3 is TGTGCCAGCAGTTTAGGCCCTAATGAAAAACTGTTTTTT.

J is TRBJ1-5 and V is TRBV19; 7 positions match TRBD1. Germline loops: CDR1 LNHDA, CDR2 SQIVND (reference sequence). V lost 4 bases to trimming and J lost 0 bases; unmatched junction nucleotides: 9. The CDR3 consists of 17 residues. In DNA form, the CDR3 reads TGTGCCAGTAGTACTTACGGGACAGTAAATAGCAATCAGCCCCAGCATTTT. Its translation is CASSTYGTVNSNQPQHF.

CDR3 protein: CAWKKLKGERGEAFF. The CDR3 DNA follows: TGTGCCTGGAAGAAGTTGAAGGGGGAAAGGGGGGAAGCTTTCTTT. This chain links TRBV30 with TRBJ1-1; TRBD1 might be the D (6 bases). V lost 4 bases and J lost 8, with 23 bases in between. Per the germline V gene, CDR1 is GTSNPN and CDR2 is SVGIG (reference sequence). The CDR3 totals 15 residues.

V is TRBV7-2 and J is TRBJ2-6, with 7 bases matching TRBD2. The V segment lost 1 base and the J segment 0 bases; nucleotides outside the gene matches: 3. This CDR3 has 17 residues. Germline assignment: CDR1 SGHTA and CDR2 FQGNSA. CDR3 DNA sequence: TGTGCCAGCAGCTTAGTATCGGGGGGCTCTGGGGCCAACGTCCTGACTTTC. Translation gives CASSLVSGGSGANVLTF.

This clone was picked up a small number of times. The CDR3 DNA reads TGTGCCAGCAGCCAACAGCGGGGGGCTGACGAGCAGTACTTC. Its translation: CASSQQRGADEQYF. The chain employs TRBV14 and TRBJ2-7, with 9 bases aligning to TRBD2. Germline V gene sequence: CDR1 SGHDN, CDR2 FVKESK. The CDR3 is made up of 14 amino acids. Trimming at V came to 2 bases and at J to 5 bases, leaving 4 bases not matched to a gene.

This clone has at least ten counts. The V call is TRBV7-9, the J call TRBJ1-4; 7 nucleotides line up with TRBD1. V dropped 3 bases and J dropped 0; count of bases not matched to a gene: 4. The CDR3 contains 16 residues. The germline V gene encodes CDR1 SEHNR and CDR2 FQNEAQ (reference sequence). The CDR3 reads CASSFGTATTNEKLFF. CDR3 bases: TGTGCCAGCAGCTTTGGGACAGCGACAACTAATGAAAAACTGTTTTTT.

This sequence joins TRBV6-5 and TRBJ2-7; D may be TRBD2 (5 bases). V shed 8 bases and J shed 7 bases, with 15 bases lying between them. The CDR3 spans 12 residues. Germline V gene lookup returns CDR1 MNHEY and CDR2 SVGAGI. CDR3 region: CASFGGPGEQYF. The DNA of the CDR3 is TGTGCCAGCTTCGGTGGGCCGGGGGAGCAGTACTTC.

The rearrangement links TRBV19 to TRBJ2-5, with a weak D call TRBD1 (7 bases). The V end was cut by 2 bases, the J end by 0 bases, with 16 bases between. CDR3 size: 17 residues. Germline V gene data show CDR1 as LNHDA and CDR2 as SQIVND (reference sequence). The CDR3 reads CASSIRGTVQYQETQYF. In nucleotides, the CDR3 is TGTGCCAGTAGTATACGGGGGACAGTTCAGTACCAAGAGACCCAGTACTTC.

This chain joins TRBV4-2 and TRBJ1-5; unclear D gene. Germline values: CDR1 LGHNA, CDR2 YNFKEQ. Trimming removed 0 bases at V and 5 bases at J, with 11 bases between. The CDR3 has 15 residues. The CDR3 loop is CASSQDASRDQPQHF. The CDR3 DNA is TGTGCCAGCAGCCAAGACGCCTCTAGGGATCAGCCCCAGCATTTT.

The chain combines TRBV10-3 with TRBJ2-7; weak D call: TRBD1 (6 bases). Germline CDR1 reads ENHRY; CDR2 reads SYGVKD. Deletions cut 4 bases from V and 2 bases from J, with 15 bases between. This CDR3 contains 15 residues. The chain's CDR3 is CAISAIIGQTYEQYF. In nucleotides, the CDR3 is TGTGCCATCAGTGCAATCATCGGACAGACCTACGAGCAGTACTTC.

V and J are TRBV7-9 and TRBJ1-2; tentatively, D is TRBD1 (5 bases). Trimming left V 5 bases short and J 6 bases short, with 16 bases between. Germline CDR1 reads SEHNR; CDR2 reads FQNEAQ (reference sequence). The CDR3 contains 14 residues. CDR3 coding DNA: TGTGCCAGCAGCCCCACCCGGGACGGCCATGGCTACACCTTC. It translates to CASSPTRDGHGYTF.

The rearrangement uses TRBV28 and TRBJ2-7; TRBD1 or TRBD2 may be the D gene (5 bases each). Deletions cut 3 bases from V and 2 bases from J, with 8 bases between. The CDR3 is 13 amino acids. Germline lookup yields CDR1 MDHEN and CDR2 SYDVKM. DNA of the CDR3: TGTGCCAGCAGTTTTAGAGGGGCCTACGAGCAGTACTTC. This sequence encodes CASSFRGAYEQYF. Using reference TRBV28 and TRBJ2-7 for the parts outside the CDR3, the full variable domain is DVKVTQSSRYLVKRTGEKVFLECVQDMDHENMFWYRQDPGLGLRLIYFSYDVKMKEKGDIPEGYSVSREKKERFSLILESASTNQTSMYLCASSFRGAYEQYFGPGTRLTVT.

The CDR3 sequence: CASSLNGGAYSYNEQFF. In DNA form, the CDR3 reads TGTGCCAGCAGTTTAAATGGCGGAGCATACTCCTACAATGAGCAGTTCTTC. V usage is TRBV27 and J usage is TRBJ2-1; D unresolved. The germline gives CDR1 MNHEY, CDR2 SMNVEV (reference sequence). This CDR3 comprises 17 residues. Trimming stripped 2 bases from V and 0 bases from J, with 14 bases between.

Turning to this clone: The identical CDR3 is also encoded by other nucleotide sequences in the sample. The chain uses TRBV6-5 and TRBJ1-3; D call uncertain. The length of the CDR3 is 14 residues. Germline CDR1 MNHEY, CDR2 SVGAGI. V was pared by 6 bases and J by 1 base, with 10 bases between. The CDR3 DNA sequence: TGTGCCAGCAGCTCACCGAAATCTGGAAACACCATATATTTT. Its translation is CASSSPKSGNTIYF.

The chain couples TRBV5-4 to TRBJ2-3, with 9 positions matching TRBD2. CDR1 is SGHNT and CDR2 is YYREEE in the germline V gene (reference sequence). The CDR3 has 17 residues. V lost 1 base and J lost 3; bases outside the gene matches: 9. This CDR3 is CASSLFRAGGATDTQYF. CDR3 in DNA: TGTGCCAGCAGCTTGTTCCGAGCGGGAGGTGCAACAGATACGCAGTATTTT.

The V and J genes are TRBV6-1 and TRBJ1-5, with 12 bases matching TRBD1. The CDR3 loop spans 15 amino acids. Trimming took 3 bases from V and 6 from J; bases not matched to a gene: 3. Germline CDR1 is MNHNS and CDR2 is SASEGT. CDR3 in amino acids: CASSEGQGARQPQHF. The CDR3 DNA is TGTGCCAGCAGTGAGGGACAGGGGGCGCGTCAGCCCCAGCATTTT.

In this sample, this clone turned up a few times. The chain employs TRBV28 and TRBJ2-3, with 7 bases matching TRBD1. The CDR3 spans 16 residues. Germline values: CDR1 MDHEN, CDR2 SYDVKM. J was trimmed by 1 base and V by 4 bases; bases with no gene match: 8. As DNA, the CDR3 is TGTGCCAGCAGTTCCCCGAGGACAGGAGGCACAGATACGCAGTATTTT. Translation gives CASSSPRTGGTDTQYF. Filled out from reference TRBV28 and TRBJ2-3, the complete variable domain reads DVKVTQSSRYLVKRTGEKVFLECVQDMDHENMFWYRQDPGLGLRLIYFSYDVKMKEKGDIPEGYSVSREKKERFSLILESASTNQTSMYLCASSSPRTGGTDTQYFGPGTRLTVL.

The J gene is TRBJ1-6, the V gene TRBV5-6; no clear D gene. Per the germline V gene, CDR1 is SGHDT and CDR2 is YYEEEE. V gave up 4 bases and J gave up 7 bases, with 9 bases separating them. The CDR3 totals 13 residues. CDR3 protein: CASSRPWNSPLHF. DNA for the CDR3: TGTGCCAGCAGCCGCCCGTGGAATTCACCCCTCCACTTT.

This clone was detected once. The chain combines TRBV19 with TRBJ2-5, with unresolved D. The germline V and J ends were trimmed by 6 bases and 7 bases, with 18 bases remaining between them. Per germline, CDR1 LNHDA and CDR2 SQIVND (reference sequence). The CDR3 consists of 14 residues. The CDR3 DNA is TGTGCCAGTAGACGAAACACGGACCACGGGACCCAGTACTTC. It specifies CASRRNTDHGTQYF.